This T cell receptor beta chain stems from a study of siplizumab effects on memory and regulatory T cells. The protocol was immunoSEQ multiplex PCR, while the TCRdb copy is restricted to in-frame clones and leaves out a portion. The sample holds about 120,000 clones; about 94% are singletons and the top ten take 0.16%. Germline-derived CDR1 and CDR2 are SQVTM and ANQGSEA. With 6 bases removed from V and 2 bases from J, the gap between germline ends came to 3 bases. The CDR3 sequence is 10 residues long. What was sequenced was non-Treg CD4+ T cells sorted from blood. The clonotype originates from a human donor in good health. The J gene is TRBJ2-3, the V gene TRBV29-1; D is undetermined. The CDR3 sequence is CSVYTDTQYF. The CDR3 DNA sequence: TGCAGCGTCTACACAGATACGCAGTATTTT.